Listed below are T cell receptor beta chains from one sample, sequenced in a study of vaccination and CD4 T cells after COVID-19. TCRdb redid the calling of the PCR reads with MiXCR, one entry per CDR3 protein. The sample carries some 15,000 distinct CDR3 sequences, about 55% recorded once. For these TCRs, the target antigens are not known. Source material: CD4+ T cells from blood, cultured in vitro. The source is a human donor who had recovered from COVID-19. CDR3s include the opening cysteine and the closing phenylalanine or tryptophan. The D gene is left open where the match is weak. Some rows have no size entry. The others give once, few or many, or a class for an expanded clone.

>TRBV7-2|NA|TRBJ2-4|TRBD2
CASSPRLSGRGDIQYF
TGTGCCAGCAGCCCTCGACTTAGCGGGAGGGGAGACATTCAGTACTTC
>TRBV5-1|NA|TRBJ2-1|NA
CASSYSHTGSSYNEQFF
TGCGCCAGCAGCTATTCTCACACAGGGAGCTCCTACAATGAGCAGTTCTTC
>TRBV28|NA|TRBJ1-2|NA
CASTSFLRGYTF
TGTGCCAGCACTTCTTTTCTTCGCGGCTACACCTTC
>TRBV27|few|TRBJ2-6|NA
CAFHSGANVLTF
TGTGCCTTTCACTCTGGGGCCAACGTCCTGACTTTC
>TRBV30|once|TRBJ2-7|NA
CAWRRRQYF
TGTGCCTGGAGAAGAAGGCAGTACTTC
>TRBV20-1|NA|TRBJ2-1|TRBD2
CSAPTSGKRNEQFF
TGCAGTGCGCCTACTAGCGGGAAGAGGAATGAGCAGTTCTTC
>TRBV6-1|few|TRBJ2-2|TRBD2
CASSLPRGGIGELFF
TGTGCCAGCAGCCTCCCGCGGGGGGGAATAGGGGAGCTGTTTTTT
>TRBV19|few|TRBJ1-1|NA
CASTRPGAKPEAFF
TGTGCCAGTACCCGCCCCGGAGCTAAGCCTGAAGCTTTCTTT
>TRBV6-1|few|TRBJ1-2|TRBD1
CASSEAGALRGNYGYTF
TGTGCCAGCAGTGAAGCAGGGGCCCTCAGGGGGAACTATGGCTACACCTTC
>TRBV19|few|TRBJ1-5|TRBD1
CASSQGARQPQHF
TGTGCCAGTAGTCAGGGGGCAAGGCAGCCCCAGCATTTT
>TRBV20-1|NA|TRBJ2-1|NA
CSAMIPVGNEQFF
TGCAGTGCTATGATCCCCGTTGGGAATGAGCAGTTCTTC
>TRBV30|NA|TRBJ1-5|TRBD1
CAWSPTGDQPQHF
TGTGCCTGGAGCCCGACAGGGGATCAGCCCCAGCATTTT
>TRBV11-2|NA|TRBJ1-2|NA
CASSSIRGLLDYGYTF
TGTGCCAGCAGCTCGATCCGGGGCCTGTTGGACTATGGCTACACCTTC
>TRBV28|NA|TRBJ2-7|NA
CASSSSGRSSYEQYF
TGTGCCAGCAGTAGTAGCGGAAGGAGCTCCTACGAGCAGTACTTC
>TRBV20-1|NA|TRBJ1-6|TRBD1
CSAKQGATNSYNSPLHF
TGCAGTGCCAAACAGGGGGCGACGAACTCCTATAATTCACCCCTCCACTTT
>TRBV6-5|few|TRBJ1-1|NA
CASSYSRRVNTEAFF
TGTGCCAGCAGTTACTCGAGACGGGTGAACACTGAAGCTTTCTTT
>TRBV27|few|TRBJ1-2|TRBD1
CASSLGTGSGYTF
TGTGCCAGCAGCTTAGGGACAGGGAGTGGCTACACCTTC
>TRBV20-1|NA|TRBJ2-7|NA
CSARAIYEQYF
TGCAGTGCTCGGGCTATCTACGAGCAGTACTTC
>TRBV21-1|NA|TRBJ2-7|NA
CASSKGQGCHDEQYF
TGTGCCAGCAGTAAAGGACAGGGGTGTCATGACGAGCAGTACTTC
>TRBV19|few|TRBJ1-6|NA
CASSVGLLHNSPLHF
TGTGCCAGTAGTGTGGGACTATTACATAATTCACCCCTCCACTTT